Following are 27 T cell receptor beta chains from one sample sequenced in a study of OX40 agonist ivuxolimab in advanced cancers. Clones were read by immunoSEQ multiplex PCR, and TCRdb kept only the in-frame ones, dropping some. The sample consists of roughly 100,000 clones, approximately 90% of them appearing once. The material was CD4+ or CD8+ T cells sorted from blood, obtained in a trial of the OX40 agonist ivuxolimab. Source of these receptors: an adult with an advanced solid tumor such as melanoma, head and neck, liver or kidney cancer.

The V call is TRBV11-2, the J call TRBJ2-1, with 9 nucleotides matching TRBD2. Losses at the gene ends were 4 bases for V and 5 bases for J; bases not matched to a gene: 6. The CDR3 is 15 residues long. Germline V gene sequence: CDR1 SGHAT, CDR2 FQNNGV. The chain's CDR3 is CASSSFGGGDNEQFF. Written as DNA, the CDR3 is TGTGCCAGCAGCTCCTTCGGCGGGGGGGACAATGAGCAGTTCTTC. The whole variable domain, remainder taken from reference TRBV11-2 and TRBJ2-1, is EAGVAQSPRYKIIEKRQSVAFWCNPISGHATLYWYQQILGQGPKLLIQFQNNGVVDDSQLPKDRFSAERLKGVDSTLKIQPAKLEDSAVYLCASSSFGGGDNEQFFGPGTRLTVL.

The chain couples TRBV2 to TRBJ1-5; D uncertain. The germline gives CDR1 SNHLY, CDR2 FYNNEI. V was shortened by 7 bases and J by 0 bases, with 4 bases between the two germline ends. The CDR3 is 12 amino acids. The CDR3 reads CASKRSNQPQHF. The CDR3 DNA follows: TGTGCCAGCAAGCGTAGCAATCAGCCCCAGCATTTT.

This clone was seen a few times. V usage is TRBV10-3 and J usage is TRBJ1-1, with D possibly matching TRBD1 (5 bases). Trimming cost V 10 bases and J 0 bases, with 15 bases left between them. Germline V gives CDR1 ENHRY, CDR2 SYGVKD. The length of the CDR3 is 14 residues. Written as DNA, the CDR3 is TGTGCCACCAATCCCGGGACGATGAACACTGAAGCTTTCTTT. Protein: CATNPGTMNTEAFF.

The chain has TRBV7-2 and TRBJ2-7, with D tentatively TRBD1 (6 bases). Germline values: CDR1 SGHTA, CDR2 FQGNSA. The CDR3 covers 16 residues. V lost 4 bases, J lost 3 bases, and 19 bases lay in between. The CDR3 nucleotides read TGTGCCAGCAGCTCACGCGGACAGTCCAGGAGCTACGAGCAGTACTTC. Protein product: CASSSRGQSRSYEQYF.

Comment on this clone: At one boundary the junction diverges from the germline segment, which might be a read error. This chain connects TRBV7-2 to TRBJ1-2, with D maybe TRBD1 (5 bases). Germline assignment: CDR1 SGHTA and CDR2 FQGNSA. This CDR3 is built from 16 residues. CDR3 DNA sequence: TGTGCCAGCAGCTTAGGTCTGTCAAGCTCGCGGGGCAGGGAAGCCTTC. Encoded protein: CASSLGLSSSRGREAF.

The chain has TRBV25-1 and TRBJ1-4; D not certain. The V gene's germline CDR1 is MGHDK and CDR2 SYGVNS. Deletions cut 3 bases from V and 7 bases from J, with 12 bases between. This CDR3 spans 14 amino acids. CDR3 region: CASSDRLSGEKLFF. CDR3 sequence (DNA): TGTGCCAGCAGTGACCGTTTAAGTGGTGAAAAACTGTTTTTT. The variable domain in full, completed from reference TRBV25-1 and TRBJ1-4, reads EADIYQTPRYLVIGTGKKITLECSQTMGHDKMYWYQQDPGMELHLIHYSYGVNSTEKGDLSSESTVSRIRTEHFPLTLESARPSHTSQYLCASSDRLSGEKLFFGSGTQLSVL.

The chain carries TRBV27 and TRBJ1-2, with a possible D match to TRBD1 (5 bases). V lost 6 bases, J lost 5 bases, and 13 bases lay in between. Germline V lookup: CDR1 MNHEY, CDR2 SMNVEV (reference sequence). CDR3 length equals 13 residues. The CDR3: CASREGPRYGYTF. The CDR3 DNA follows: TGTGCCAGCAGGGAGGGACCGCGGTATGGCTACACCTTC.

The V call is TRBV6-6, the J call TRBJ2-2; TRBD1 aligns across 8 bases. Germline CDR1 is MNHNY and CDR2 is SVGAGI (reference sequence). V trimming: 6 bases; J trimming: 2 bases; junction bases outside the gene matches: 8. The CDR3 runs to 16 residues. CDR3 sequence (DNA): TGTGCCAGCAGCCCCGGACAGGGAAAAAACACCGGGGAGCTGTTTTTT. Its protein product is CASSPGQGKNTGELFF.

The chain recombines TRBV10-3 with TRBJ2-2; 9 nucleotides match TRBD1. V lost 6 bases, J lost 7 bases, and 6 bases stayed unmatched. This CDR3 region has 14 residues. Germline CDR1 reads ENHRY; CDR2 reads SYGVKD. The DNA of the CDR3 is TGTGCCATCAGCCAGACAGGGGGAATCGGGGAGCTGTTTTTT. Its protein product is CAISQTGGIGELFF.

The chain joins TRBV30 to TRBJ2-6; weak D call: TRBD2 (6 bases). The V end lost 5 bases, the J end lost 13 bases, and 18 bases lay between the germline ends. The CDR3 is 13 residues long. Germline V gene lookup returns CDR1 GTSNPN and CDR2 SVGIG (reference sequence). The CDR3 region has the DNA TGTGCCTGGCAGCGTGGGACTCCTCGGGTCCTGACTTTC. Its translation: CAWQRGTPRVLTF.

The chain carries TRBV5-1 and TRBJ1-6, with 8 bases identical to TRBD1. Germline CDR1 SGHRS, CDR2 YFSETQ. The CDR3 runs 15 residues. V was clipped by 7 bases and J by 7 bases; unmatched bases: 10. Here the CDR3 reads CASHSTGQGNSPLHF. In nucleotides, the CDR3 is TGCGCCAGCCACTCTACTGGACAGGGAAATTCACCCCTCCACTTT. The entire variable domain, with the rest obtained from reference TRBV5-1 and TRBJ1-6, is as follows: KAGVTQTPRYLIKTRGQQVTLSCSPISGHRSVSWYQQTPGQGLQFLFEYFSETQRNKGNFPGRFSGRQFSNSRSEMNVSTLELGDSALYLCASHSTGQGNSPLHFGNGTRLTVT.

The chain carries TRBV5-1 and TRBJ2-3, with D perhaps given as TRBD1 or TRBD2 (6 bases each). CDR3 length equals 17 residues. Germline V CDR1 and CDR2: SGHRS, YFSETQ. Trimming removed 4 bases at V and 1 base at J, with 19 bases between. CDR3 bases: TGCGCCAGCAGCGCGGATCGGGGGCGAAGTGGCACAGATACGCAGTATTTT. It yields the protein CASSADRGRSGTDTQYF.

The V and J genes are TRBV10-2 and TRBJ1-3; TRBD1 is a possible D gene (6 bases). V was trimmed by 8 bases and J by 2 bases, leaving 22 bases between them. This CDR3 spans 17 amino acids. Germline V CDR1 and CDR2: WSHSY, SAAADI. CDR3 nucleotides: TGCGCCAGCGGGGAGACTGACAGGTTGGGGGCTGGAAACACCATATATTTT. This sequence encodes CASGETDRLGAGNTIYF.

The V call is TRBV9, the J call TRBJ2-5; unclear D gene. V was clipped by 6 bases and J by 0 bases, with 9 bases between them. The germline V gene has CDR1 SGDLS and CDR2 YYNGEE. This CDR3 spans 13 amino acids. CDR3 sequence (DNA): TGTGCCAGCAACCTCTACAACCAAGAGACCCAGTACTTC. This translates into CASNLYNQETQYF.

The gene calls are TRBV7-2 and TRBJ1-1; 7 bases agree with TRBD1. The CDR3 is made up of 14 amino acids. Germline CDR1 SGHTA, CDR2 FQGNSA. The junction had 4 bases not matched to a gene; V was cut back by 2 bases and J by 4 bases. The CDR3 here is CASSLFSGGTEAFF. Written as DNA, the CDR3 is TGTGCCAGCAGCTTATTTTCAGGGGGCACTGAAGCTTTCTTT.

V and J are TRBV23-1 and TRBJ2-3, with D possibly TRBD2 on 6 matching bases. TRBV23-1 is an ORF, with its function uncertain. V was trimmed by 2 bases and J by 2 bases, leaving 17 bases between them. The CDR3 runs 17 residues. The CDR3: CASSQPRDSGTTDTQYF. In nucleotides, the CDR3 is TGCGCCAGCAGTCAACCCCGGGACTCCGGAACCACAGATACGCAGTATTTT.

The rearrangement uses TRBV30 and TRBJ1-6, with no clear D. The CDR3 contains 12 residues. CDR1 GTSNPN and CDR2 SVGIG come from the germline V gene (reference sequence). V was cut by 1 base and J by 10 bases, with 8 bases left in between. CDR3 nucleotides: TGTGCCTGGAGTGACGGGGAATCACCCCTCCACTTT. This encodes CAWSDGESPLHF.

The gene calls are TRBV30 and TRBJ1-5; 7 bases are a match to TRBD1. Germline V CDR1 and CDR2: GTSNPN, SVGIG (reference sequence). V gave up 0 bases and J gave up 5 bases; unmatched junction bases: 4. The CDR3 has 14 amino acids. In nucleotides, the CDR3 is TGTGCCTGGAGTGTACAAGGGGGCCATCAGCCCCAGCATTTT. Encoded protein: CAWSVQGGHQPQHF.

DNA for the CDR3: TGTGCCAGCAGCTTAGGAACAGGGGTATGGGAAAAACTGTTTTTT. Protein: CASSLGTGVWEKLFF. The chain uses TRBV7-2 and TRBJ1-4; 7 nucleotides line up with TRBD1. J was trimmed by 8 bases and V by 1 base; bases with no gene match: 7. Germline assignment: CDR1 SGHTA and CDR2 FQGNSA. This CDR3 spans 15 amino acids.

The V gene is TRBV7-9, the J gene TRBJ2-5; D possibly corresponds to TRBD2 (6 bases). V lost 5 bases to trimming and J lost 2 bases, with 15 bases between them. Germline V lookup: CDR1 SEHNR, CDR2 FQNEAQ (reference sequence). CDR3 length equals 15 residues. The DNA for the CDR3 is TGTGCCAGCAGCCCCCGGAGGGGCCCTCAAGAGACCCAGTACTTC. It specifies CASSPRRGPQETQYF. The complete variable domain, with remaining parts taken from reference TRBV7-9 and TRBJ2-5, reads DTGVSQNPRHKITKRGQNVTFRCDPISEHNRLYWYRQTLGQGPEFLTYFQNEAQLEKSRLLSDRFSAERPKGSFSTLEIQRTEQGDSAMYLCASSPRRGPQETQYFGPGTRLLVL.

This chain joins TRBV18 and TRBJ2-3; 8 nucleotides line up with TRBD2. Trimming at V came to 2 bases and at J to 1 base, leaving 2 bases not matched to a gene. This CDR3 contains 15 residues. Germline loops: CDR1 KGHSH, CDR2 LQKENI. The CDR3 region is CASSPSSGGTDTQYF. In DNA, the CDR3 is TGTGCCAGCTCACCAAGTAGCGGGGGCACAGATACGCAGTATTTT.

This CDR3 is CASTPVSLISYNEQFF. The CDR3 DNA is TGTGCCAGCACCCCTGTCTCCCTGATCTCCTACAATGAGCAGTTCTTC. The chain links TRBV28 to TRBJ2-1, with D unresolved. Germline values: CDR1 MDHEN, CDR2 SYDVKM. Deletions cut 7 bases from V and 0 bases from J, with 16 bases between. The CDR3 spans 16 residues.

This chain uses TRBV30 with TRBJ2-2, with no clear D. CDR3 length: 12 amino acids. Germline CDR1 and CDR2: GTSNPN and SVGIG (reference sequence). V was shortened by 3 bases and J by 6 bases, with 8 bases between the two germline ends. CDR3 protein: CAWSLRPGELFF. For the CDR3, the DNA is TGTGCCTGGAGCCTCAGACCCGGGGAGCTGTTTTTT.

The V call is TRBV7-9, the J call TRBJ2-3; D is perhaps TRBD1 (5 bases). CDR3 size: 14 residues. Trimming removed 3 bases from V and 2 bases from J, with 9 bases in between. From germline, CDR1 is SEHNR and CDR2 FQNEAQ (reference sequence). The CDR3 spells CASSLTEFTDTQYF. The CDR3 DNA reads TGTGCCAGCAGCTTGACAGAATTCACAGATACGCAGTATTTT.

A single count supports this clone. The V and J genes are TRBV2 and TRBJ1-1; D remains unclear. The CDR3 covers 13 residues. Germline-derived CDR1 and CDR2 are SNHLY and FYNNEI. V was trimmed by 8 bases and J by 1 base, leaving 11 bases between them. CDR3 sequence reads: CASGVGRNTEAFF. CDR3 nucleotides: TGTGCCAGCGGAGTGGGGAGGAACACTGAAGCTTTCTTT. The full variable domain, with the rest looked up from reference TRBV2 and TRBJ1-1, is EPEVTQTPSHQVTQMGQEVILRCVPISNHLYFYWYRQILGQKVEFLVSFYNNEISEKSEIFDDQFSVERPDGSNFTLKIRSTKLEDSAMYFCASGVGRNTEAFFGQGTRLTVV.

CDR3 region: CASSLDRGGNSPLHF. The CDR3 DNA sequence: TGTGCCAGCAGTCTTGACAGGGGTGGGAATTCACCCCTCCACTTT. The J gene is TRBJ1-6, the V gene TRBV28, with 8 nucleotides matching TRBD1. Germline CDR1 MDHEN, CDR2 SYDVKM. Trimming removed 5 bases from V and 7 bases from J; junction bases left unmatched: 7. CDR3 length: 15 residues.

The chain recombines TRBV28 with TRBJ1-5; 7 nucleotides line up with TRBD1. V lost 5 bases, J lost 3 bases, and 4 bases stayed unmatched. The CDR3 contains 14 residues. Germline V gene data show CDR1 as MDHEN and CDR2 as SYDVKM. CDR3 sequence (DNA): TGTGCCAGCAGTCCACAGGGGCCCAATCAGCCCCAGCATTTT. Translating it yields CASSPQGPNQPQHF. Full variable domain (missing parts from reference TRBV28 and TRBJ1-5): DVKVTQSSRYLVKRTGEKVFLECVQDMDHENMFWYRQDPGLGLRLIYFSYDVKMKEKGDIPEGYSVSREKKERFSLILESASTNQTSMYLCASSPQGPNQPQHFGDGTRLSIL.